The clone carrying this TCR beta chain was seen a handful of times. The authors isolated at least 7 million PBMCs per sample. Total RNA, at least 5.5 micrograms per sample, was extracted from PBMCs. This record comes from a study of blood T cells in healthy people across ages. The overall study: Using template switching, researchers captured about one barcoded beta molecule for each two T cells.

Germline CDR1 reads DFQATT; CDR2 reads SNEGSKA (reference sequence). This CDR3 is 18 amino acids long. Trimming shortened V by 5 bases and J by 0 bases, and 25 bases separated the two germline ends. Alongside a J-beta primer mix, a sample-barcoded 5' primer served in a second PCR lasting 7 to 11 cycles. Using its own MiXCR run on the 5' RACE reads, TCRdb lists one record per CDR3 protein. The sample lists some 1.4 million distinct CDR3 sequences, 42% seen once, with approximately 7.9% in the top ten. This sequence was found in a woman aged 18-30 years in good health. Input material: blood. The chain employs TRBV20-1 and TRBJ2-5; D possibly corresponds to TRBD2 (6 bases). Here the CDR3 DNA reads TGCAGTGCTTCAAAGATAGGGACTTACCTCCCCCACCAAGAGACCCAGTACTTC. As protein: CSASKIGTYLPHQETQYF.